The sequence of this TCR beta chain was determined in a study of blood T cell repertoires in COVID-19. Across the study: T cells, B-cell-depleted T cells, or PBMCs supplied cDNA or gDNA.

Sequencing used immunoSEQ multiplex PCR; TCRdb keeps in-frame clones, though not all of them. The sample holds 150,000 to 200,000 clones, around 80% seen once. The germline V gene has CDR1 SGHVS and CDR2 FQNEAQ. The V end lost 1 base, the J end lost 4 bases, and 7 bases lay between the germline ends. The CDR3 extends over 13 amino acids. Sequencing was done on a sample of peripheral blood. The sequence came from an older woman who had recovered from COVID-19. V usage is TRBV7-8 and J usage is TRBJ2-5, with a weak D call TRBD1 (6 bases). CDR3 sequence: CASSLGGRETQYF. CDR3 in DNA: TGTGCCAGCAGCTTAGGGGGGCGAGAGACCCAGTACTTC.